This T cell receptor (beta chain) was identified in a study of cytomegalovirus exposure and HLA in healthy donors. About the study: Per a later analysis, the 666 first-cohort and 95 to 150 validation repertoires shared one platform. Study findings and constraints: Confirmation was obtained in vitro that a few CMV-associated chains are specific for CMV antigens.

TCRdb's copy holds only in-frame clones and misses some; the assay was immunoSEQ multiplex PCR. This table holds 150,000 to 200,000 clones, around nine tenths found once. The V end lost 6 bases, the J end lost 0 bases, and 18 bases lay between the germline ends. Per the germline V gene, CDR1 is MNHNS and CDR2 is SASEGT. The CDR3 runs to 17 residues. Comment on this clone: Its antigen is as yet unknown.

This rearrangement joins TRBV6-1 to TRBJ1-3; no definite D call. Sequencing input: PBMCs. The sequence derives from a man between 25 and 39 years old in good health and CMV-seropositive. The CDR3, as DNA: TGTGCCAGCAGCGAACCGGCCCGAGTTGGCTCTGGAAACACCATATATTTT. Protein product: CASSEPARVGSGNTIYF.